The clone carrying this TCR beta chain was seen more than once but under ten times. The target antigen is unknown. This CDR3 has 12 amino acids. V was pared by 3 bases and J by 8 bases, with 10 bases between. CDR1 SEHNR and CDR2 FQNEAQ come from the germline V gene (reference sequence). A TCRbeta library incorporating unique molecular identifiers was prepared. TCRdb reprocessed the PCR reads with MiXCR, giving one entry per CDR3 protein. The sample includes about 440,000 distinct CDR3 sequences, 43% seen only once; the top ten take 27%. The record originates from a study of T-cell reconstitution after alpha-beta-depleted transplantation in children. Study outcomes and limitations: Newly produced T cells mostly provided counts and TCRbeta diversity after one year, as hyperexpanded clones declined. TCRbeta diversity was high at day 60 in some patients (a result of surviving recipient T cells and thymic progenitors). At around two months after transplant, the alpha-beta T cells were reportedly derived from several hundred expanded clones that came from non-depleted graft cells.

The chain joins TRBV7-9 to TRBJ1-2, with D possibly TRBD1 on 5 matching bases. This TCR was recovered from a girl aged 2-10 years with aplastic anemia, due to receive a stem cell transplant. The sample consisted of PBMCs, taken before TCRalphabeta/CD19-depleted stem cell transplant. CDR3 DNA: TGTGCCAGCAGCTTCCCCAGGGAAGGCTACACCTTC. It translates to CASSFPREGYTF. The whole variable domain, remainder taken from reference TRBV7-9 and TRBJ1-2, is DTGVSQNPRHKITKRGQNVTFRCDPISEHNRLYWYRQTLGQGPEFLTYFQNEAQLEKSRLLSDRFSAERPKGSFSTLEIQRTEQGDSAMYLCASSFPREGYTFGSGTRLTVV.